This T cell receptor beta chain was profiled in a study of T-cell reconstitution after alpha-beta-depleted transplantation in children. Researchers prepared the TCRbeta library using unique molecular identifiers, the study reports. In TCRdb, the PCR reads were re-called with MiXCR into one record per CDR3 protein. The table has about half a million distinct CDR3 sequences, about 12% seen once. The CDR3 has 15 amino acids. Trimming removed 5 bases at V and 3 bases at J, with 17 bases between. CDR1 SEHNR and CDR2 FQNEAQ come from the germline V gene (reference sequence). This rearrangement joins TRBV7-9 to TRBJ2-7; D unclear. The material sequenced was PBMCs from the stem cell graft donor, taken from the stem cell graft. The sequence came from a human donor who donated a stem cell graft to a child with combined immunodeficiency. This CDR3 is CASSVTLGFRYEQYF. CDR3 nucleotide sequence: TGTGCCAGCAGCGTGACCCTGGGGTTCCGCTACGAGCAGTACTTC.